Only a few counts were recorded for the clone carrying this T cell receptor (beta chain). A library made for alpha chains picked up this beta chain off target, so its size means little. Germline-derived CDR1 and CDR2 are SGHVS and FNYEAQ. The CDR3 is made up of 16 amino acids. V shed 1 base and J shed 2 bases, with 11 bases lying between them. One entry per CDR3 protein results from TCRdb running MiXCR on the RT-PCR reads. The sample has under 8,000 distinct CDR3 sequences; 80% to 95% are singletons. Sequenced: memory CD4+ T cells from blood. The J gene is TRBJ2-2, the V gene TRBV7-6, with D perhaps matching TRBD1 or TRBD2 (6 bases each). The clonotype originates from a female donor in good health, serving as a healthy control. CDR3 DNA: TGTGCCAGCAGCTTAGTGGGGGGCCTAAACACCGGGGAGCTGTTTTTT. Protein: CASSLVGGLNTGELFF.